This entry lists 13 T cell receptor beta chains sequenced from one sample in a study of cytomegalovirus exposure and HLA in healthy donors. A multiplex PCR was run with 60 Vbeta primers and 13 Jbeta primers. Measured with immunoSEQ multiplex PCR; TCRdb has only the in-frame clones, and not every one. The data include fewer than 100,000 clones; the top ten clones carry roughly 3.8%. The sequenced sample was PBMCs. Source of these receptors: a man aged 18 to 30 in good health and CMV-seropositive.

This rearrangement joins TRBV19 to TRBJ2-5; tentative D call: TRBD1 (6 bases). The ends were cut back, 7 bases at V and 1 base at J, with 13 bases in the middle. The V gene's germline CDR1 is LNHDA and CDR2 SQIVND (reference sequence). CDR3 length: 14 amino acids. CDR3 sequence: CASKPQGFQETQYF. CDR3 sequence (DNA): TGTGCCAGTAAGCCTCAGGGGTTCCAAGAGACCCAGTACTTC.

V is TRBV5-1 and J is TRBJ2-5, with 12 nucleotides matching TRBD2. Germline V gives CDR1 SGHRS, CDR2 YFSETQ. CDR3 length: 20 residues. The V gene end was trimmed by 0 bases and the J gene end by 2 bases; junction bases not matched to a gene: 14. The CDR3 spells CASSLGGLAGTHGGQETQYF. DNA for the CDR3: TGCGCCAGCAGCTTGGGAGGACTAGCGGGAACGCACGGGGGGCAAGAGACCCAGTACTTC.

The chain combines TRBV28 with TRBJ2-7; possibly TRBD2 for D (6 bases). CDR1 and CDR2 (germline): MDHEN, SYDVKM. V gave up 7 bases and J gave up 3 bases, with 10 bases separating them. The CDR3 totals 12 residues. Written as DNA, the CDR3 is TGTGCCAGCAATACGGAGGGCTACGAGCAGTACTTC. This codes for CASNTEGYEQYF.

This chain connects TRBV28 to TRBJ2-7, with D perhaps TRBD1 (5 bases). The CDR3 sequence is 11 residues long. Germline V gene sequence: CDR1 MDHEN, CDR2 SYDVKM. V lost 7 bases and J lost 6, with 10 bases in between. CDR3 amino acids: CASTWGLEQYF. In DNA form, the CDR3 reads TGTGCCAGCACCTGGGGCCTCGAGCAGTACTTC.

This chain joins TRBV9 and TRBJ1-1; a possible D gene is TRBD1 (5 bases). The CDR3 consists of 13 residues. Trimming removed 3 bases at V and 3 bases at J, with 9 bases between. Germline assignment: CDR1 SGDLS and CDR2 YYNGEE. CDR3: CASSGGGHTEAFF. CDR3 bases: TGTGCCAGCAGCGGGGGGGGACACACTGAAGCTTTCTTT.

V usage is TRBV4-1 and J usage is TRBJ1-4; 7 nucleotides line up with TRBD1. V was clipped by 4 bases and J by 6 bases; unmatched bases: 11. The CDR3 extends over 16 amino acids. CDR1 and CDR2 (germline): MGHRA, YSYEKL. The CDR3 protein is CASSPGQAVIDEKLFF. CDR3 coding DNA: TGCGCCAGCAGCCCAGGACAGGCGGTAATCGATGAAAAACTGTTTTTT.

The chain carries TRBV30 and TRBJ1-2; 8 bases align to TRBD1. V lost 4 bases and J lost 5; bases outside the gene matches: 9. The CDR3 is made up of 14 amino acids. Germline V lookup: CDR1 GTSNPN, CDR2 SVGIG (reference sequence). Here the CDR3 DNA reads TGTGCCTGGACCCCGGACAGGGATTATTATGGCTACACCTTC. This gives the protein CAWTPDRDYYGYTF.

This chain joins TRBV7-3 and TRBJ1-5; TRBD1 might be the D (5 bases). CDR1 SGHTA and CDR2 FQGTGA come from the germline V gene. V dropped 3 bases and J dropped 4 bases, with 7 bases sitting between them. CDR3 length equals 13 residues. The CDR3 coding sequence is TGTGCCAGCAGCTTGGACAATAATCAGCCCCAGCATTTT. Translating gives CASSLDNNQPQHF.

J is TRBJ2-4 and V is TRBV29-1; 7 positions match TRBD1. Trimming cost V 5 bases and J 5 bases; bases outside gene matches: 9. There are 14 residues in the CDR3. Germline CDR1 reads SQVTM; CDR2 reads ANQGSEA. The DNA for the CDR3 is TGCAGCGTTACAGGGGAAATGGGTCAAAACATTCAGTACTTC. This encodes CSVTGEMGQNIQYF.

This CDR3 reads CASSLFPLADTQYF. The CDR3, as DNA: TGTGCCAGCAGCTTATTTCCTTTAGCAGATACGCAGTATTTT. The genes are TRBV11-2 and TRBJ2-3; D is unclear. Per germline, CDR1 SGHAT and CDR2 FQNNGV. Between the trimmed V and J ends, which lost 2 bases and 4 bases, there was a span of 10 bases. The CDR3 has 14 amino acids.

The rearrangement links TRBV28 to TRBJ2-7, with D uncertain. The CDR3 covers 11 residues. The germline V gene encodes CDR1 MDHEN and CDR2 SYDVKM. The V end was cut by 7 bases, the J end by 6 bases, with 10 bases between. The DNA of the CDR3 is TGTGCCAGCAAAAAAAATATCGAGCAGTACTTC. Protein: CASKKNIEQYF.

V usage is TRBV5-4 and J usage is TRBJ2-7; D possibly corresponds to TRBD1 (5 bases). Trimming cost V 4 bases and J 5 bases, with 13 bases left between them. Germline CDR1 is SGHNT and CDR2 is YYREEE (reference sequence). CDR3 length: 13 residues. The DNA of the CDR3 is TGTGCCAGCAGCGTCCCAGGGTCGGACGAGCAGTACTTC. Its translation is CASSVPGSDEQYF.

V gene TRBV5-5 combines with J gene TRBJ1-6, with D unresolved. V gave up 1 base and J gave up 10 bases, with 12 bases separating them. The germline V gene encodes CDR1 SGHKS and CDR2 YYEKEE (reference sequence). This CDR3 contains 14 residues. The CDR3 bases are TGTGCCAGCAGCTTGTCCGGTGAGGGCTCACCCCTCCACTTT. It encodes CASSLSGEGSPLHF.